Here is one TCR beta chain with its context. V was pared by 9 bases and J by 3 bases, with 26 bases between. The CDR3 length is 17 residues. From germline, CDR1 is LGHNA and CDR2 YSLEER. The authors carried out high-throughput sequencing of TCR beta. They applied it to CD8+ and CD4+ T cells obtained from blood. The data are from a study of CD8 T cells in Susac syndrome. When the RNA was reverse transcribed, random hexamers were used with an input of about 0.5 to 1 ug. Amplification of TCR beta CDR3 by immunoSEQ multiplex PCR spanned 54 Vbeta and 13 Jbeta. MiXCR was run by TCRdb on the immunoSEQ multiplex PCR reads, yielding one entry per CDR3 protein. Of some 150,000 distinct CDR3 sequences listed, about 94% are singletons.

V gene TRBV4-3 combines with J gene TRBJ2-5; TRBD1 might be the D (6 bases). This TCR came from a human donor with multiple sclerosis. What was sequenced was CD8+ T cells from PBMCs. CDR3 in DNA: TGCGCCAGGAGGGGGATAATCCCGCAGTTAAAGAAAGAGACCCAGTACTTC. As protein: CARRGIIPQLKKETQYF.